The T cell receptor beta chain described here comes from a study of shared clonotypes between healthy human individuals. The CDR3 is 14 amino acids. Trimming stripped 4 bases from V and 3 bases from J, with 13 bases between. CDR1 is SNHLY, CDR2 FYNNEI, per germline. The data were produced by immunoSEQ multiplex PCR, yet TCRdb's version contains in-frame clones alone and is incomplete. The sample contains millions of clones, approximately 93% of which appear only once. The sample taken for sequencing was naive CD4+ T cells from PBMCs. Subset specified: CD45RA+ positively selected. The receptor's source is a man between 18 and 29 years old in good health. Some clones in this sample may be carry-over from other donors' samples. This rearrangement joins TRBV2 to TRBJ2-7; D possibly corresponds to TRBD2 (6 bases). The CDR3 DNA is TGTGCCAGCAGTGCTCGGGGGTCCGTCTACGAGCAGTACTTC. Translation: CASSARGSVYEQYF.